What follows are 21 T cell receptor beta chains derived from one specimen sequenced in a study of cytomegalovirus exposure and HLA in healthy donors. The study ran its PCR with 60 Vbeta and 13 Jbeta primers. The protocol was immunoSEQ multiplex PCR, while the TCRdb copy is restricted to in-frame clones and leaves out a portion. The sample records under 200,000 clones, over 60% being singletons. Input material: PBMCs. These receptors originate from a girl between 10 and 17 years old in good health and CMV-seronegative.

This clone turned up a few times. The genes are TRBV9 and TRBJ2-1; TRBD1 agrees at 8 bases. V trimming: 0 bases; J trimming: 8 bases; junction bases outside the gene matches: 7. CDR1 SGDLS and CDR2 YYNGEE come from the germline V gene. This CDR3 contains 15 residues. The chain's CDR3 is CASSVGGQVTYEQFF. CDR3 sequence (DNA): TGTGCCAGCAGCGTAGGGGGACAGGTCACTTATGAGCAGTTCTTC. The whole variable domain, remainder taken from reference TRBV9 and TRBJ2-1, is DSGVTQTPKHLITATGQRVTLRCSPRSGDLSVYWYQQSLDQGLQFLIQYYNGEERAKGNILERFSAQQFPDLHSELNLSSLELGDSALYFCASSVGGQVTYEQFFGPGTRLTVL.

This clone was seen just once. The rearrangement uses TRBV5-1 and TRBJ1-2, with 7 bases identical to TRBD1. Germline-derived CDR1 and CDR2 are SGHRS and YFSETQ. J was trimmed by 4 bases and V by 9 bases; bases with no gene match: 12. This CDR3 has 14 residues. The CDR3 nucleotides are TGCGCCACCTCACCCGGGACAGATATCTATGGCTACACCTTC. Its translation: CATSPGTDIYGYTF.

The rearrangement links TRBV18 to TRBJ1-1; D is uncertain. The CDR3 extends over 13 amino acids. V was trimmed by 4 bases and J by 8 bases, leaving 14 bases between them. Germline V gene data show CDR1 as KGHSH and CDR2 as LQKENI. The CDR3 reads CASSLPGGLEAFF. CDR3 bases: TGTGCCAGCTCACTGCCGGGAGGGTTGGAAGCTTTCTTT.

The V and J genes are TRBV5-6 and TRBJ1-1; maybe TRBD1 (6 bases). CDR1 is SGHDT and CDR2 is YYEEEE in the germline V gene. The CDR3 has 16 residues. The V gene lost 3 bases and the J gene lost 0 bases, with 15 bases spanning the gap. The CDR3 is CASSSGHLGVNTEAFF. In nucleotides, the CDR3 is TGTGCCAGCAGCTCGGGACATTTAGGGGTGAACACTGAAGCTTTCTTT.

The CDR3 coding sequence is TGCGCCAGCAGCGGCGCGGGGGCCGGGGAGCTGTTTTTT. Translated: CASSGAGAGELFF. This chain uses TRBV4-1 with TRBJ2-2; TRBD2 matches at 7 bases. The CDR3 runs to 13 residues. The J segment lost 6 bases and the V segment lost 5 bases, leaving 3 bases of the junction unmatched. CDR1 is MGHRA and CDR2 is YSYEKL in the germline V gene.

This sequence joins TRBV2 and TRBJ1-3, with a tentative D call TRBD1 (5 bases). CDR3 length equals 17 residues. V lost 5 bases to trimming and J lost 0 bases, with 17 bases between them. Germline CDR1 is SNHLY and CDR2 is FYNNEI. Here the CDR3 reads CASSLQALTFSGNTIYF. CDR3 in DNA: TGTGCCAGCAGTCTACAGGCCCTTACATTCTCTGGAAACACCATATATTTT.

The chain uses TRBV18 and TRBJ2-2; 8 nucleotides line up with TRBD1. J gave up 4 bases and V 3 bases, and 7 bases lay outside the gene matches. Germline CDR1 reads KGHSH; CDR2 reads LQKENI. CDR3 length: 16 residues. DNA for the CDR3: TGTGCCAGCTCACCCCTAGGACAGGGCGGCACCGGGGAGCTGTTTTTT. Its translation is CASSPLGQGGTGELFF.

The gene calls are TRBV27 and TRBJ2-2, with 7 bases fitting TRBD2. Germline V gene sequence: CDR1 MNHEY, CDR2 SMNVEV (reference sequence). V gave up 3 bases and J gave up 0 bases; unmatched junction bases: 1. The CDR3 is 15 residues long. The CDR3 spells CASSLGGANTGELFF. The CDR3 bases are TGTGCCAGCAGTTTGGGGGGGGCGAACACCGGGGAGCTGTTTTTT.

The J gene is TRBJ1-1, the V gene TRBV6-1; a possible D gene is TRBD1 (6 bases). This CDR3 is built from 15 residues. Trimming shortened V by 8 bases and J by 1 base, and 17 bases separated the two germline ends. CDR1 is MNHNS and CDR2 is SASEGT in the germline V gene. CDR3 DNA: TGTGCCAGCTTTTCGGGGGCGGGAGGGAACACTGAAGCTTTCTTT. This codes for CASFSGAGGNTEAFF.

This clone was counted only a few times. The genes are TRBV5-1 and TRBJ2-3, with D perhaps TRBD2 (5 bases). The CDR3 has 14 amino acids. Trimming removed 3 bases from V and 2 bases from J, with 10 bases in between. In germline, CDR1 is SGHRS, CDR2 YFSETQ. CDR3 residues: CASSSVGDTDTQYF. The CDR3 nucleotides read TGCGCCAGCAGCTCAGTCGGGGACACAGATACGCAGTATTTT. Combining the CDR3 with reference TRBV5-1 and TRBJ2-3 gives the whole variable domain KAGVTQTPRYLIKTRGQQVTLSCSPISGHRSVSWYQQTPGQGLQFLFEYFSETQRNKGNFPGRFSGRQFSNSRSEMNVSTLELGDSALYLCASSSVGDTDTQYFGPGTRLTVL.

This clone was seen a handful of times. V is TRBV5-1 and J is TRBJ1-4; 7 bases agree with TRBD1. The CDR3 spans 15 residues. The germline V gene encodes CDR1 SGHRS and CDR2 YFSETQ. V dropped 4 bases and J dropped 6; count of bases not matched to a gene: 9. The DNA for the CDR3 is TGCGCCAGCAGCCTACAGGGGAGTGACGATGAAAAACTGTTTTTT. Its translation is CASSLQGSDDEKLFF.

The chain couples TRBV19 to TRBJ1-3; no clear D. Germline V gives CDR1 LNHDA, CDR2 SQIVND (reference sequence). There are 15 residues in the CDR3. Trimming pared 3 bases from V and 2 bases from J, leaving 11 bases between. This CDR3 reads CASSILPGTGNTIYF. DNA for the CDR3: TGTGCCAGTAGTATCTTACCGGGAACTGGAAACACCATATATTTT.

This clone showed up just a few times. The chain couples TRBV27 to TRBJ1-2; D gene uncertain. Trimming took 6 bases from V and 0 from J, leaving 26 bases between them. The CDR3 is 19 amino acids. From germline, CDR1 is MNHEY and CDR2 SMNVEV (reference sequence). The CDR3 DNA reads TGTGCCAGCAGCCGCCCCGTGAGAGGACTTCTAAAAGCTAACTATGGCTACACCTTC. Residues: CASSRPVRGLLKANYGYTF.

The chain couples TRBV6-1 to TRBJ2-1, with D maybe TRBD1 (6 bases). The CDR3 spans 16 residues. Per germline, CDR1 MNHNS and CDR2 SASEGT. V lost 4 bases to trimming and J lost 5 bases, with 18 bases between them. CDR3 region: CASSGAWGPGDNEQFF. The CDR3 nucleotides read TGTGCCAGCAGTGGCGCTTGGGGACCAGGGGACAATGAGCAGTTCTTC.

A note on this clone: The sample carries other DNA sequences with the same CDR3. This CDR3 is CASSLTVNTEAFF. DNA for the CDR3: TGTGCCAGCAGCTTAACCGTGAACACTGAAGCTTTCTTT. The rearrangement links TRBV7-3 to TRBJ1-1; no reliable D call. This CDR3 has 13 residues. V was clipped by 0 bases and J by 0 bases, with 2 bases between them. Germline lookup yields CDR1 SGHTA and CDR2 FQGTGA.

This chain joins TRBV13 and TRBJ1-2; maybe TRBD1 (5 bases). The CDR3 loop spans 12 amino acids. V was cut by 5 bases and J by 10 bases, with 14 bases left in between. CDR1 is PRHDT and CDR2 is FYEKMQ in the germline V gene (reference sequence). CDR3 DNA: TGTGCCAGCAGCCTCCAAGGGGATGTCTACACCTTC. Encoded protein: CASSLQGDVYTF.

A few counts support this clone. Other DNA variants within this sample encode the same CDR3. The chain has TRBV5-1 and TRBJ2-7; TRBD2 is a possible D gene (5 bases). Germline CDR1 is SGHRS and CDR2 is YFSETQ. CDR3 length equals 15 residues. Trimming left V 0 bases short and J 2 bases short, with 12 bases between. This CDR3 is CASSLVPGLAYEQYF. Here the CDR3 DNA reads TGCGCCAGCAGCTTGGTTCCGGGGTTGGCCTACGAGCAGTACTTC.

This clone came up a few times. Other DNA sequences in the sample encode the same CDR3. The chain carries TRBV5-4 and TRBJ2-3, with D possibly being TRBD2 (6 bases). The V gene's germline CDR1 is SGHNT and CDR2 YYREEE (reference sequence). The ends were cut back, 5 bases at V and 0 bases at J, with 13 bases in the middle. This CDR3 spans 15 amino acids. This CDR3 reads CASSSSGTSTDTQYF. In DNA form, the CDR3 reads TGTGCCAGCAGTTCCTCCGGGACTAGCACAGATACGCAGTATTTT.

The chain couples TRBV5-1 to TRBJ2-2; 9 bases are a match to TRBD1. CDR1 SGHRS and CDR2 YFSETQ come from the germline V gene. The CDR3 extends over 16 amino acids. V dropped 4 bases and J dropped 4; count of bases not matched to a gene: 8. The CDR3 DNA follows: TGCGCCAGCAGCGTAAGGACAGGGGCGGGCACCGGGGAGCTGTTTTTT. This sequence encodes CASSVRTGAGTGELFF. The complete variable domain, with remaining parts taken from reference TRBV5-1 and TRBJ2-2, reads KAGVTQTPRYLIKTRGQQVTLSCSPISGHRSVSWYQQTPGQGLQFLFEYFSETQRNKGNFPGRFSGRQFSNSRSEMNVSTLELGDSALYLCASSVRTGAGTGELFFGEGSRLTVL.

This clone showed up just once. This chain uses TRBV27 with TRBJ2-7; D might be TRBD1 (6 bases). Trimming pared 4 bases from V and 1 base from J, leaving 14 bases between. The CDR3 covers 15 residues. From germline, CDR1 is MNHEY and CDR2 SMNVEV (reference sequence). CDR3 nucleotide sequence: TGTGCCAGCAGTTACAAACGGGACACTTCCTACGAGCAGTACTTC. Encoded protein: CASSYKRDTSYEQYF.

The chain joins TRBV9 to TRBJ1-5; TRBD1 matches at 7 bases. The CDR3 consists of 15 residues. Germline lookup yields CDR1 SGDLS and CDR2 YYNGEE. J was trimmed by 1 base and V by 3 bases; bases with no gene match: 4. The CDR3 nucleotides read TGTGCCAGCAGCGAAACAGGGGTGAGCAATCAGCCCCAGCATTTT. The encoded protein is CASSETGVSNQPQHF.